This T cell receptor beta chain comes out of a study of T cell responses to AZD1222 COVID-19 vaccine. Study summary: Pooled samples include second doses given at about 4 or 12 weeks.

Using immunoSEQ multiplex PCR, the repertoire was profiled, and TCRdb retains in-frame clones only, with some absent. In the table there are roughly 160,000 clones, 75% to 90% of which are singletons. CDR1 is SGHRS, CDR2 YFSETQ, per germline. This CDR3 has 15 amino acids. V lost 3 bases, J lost 4 bases, and 7 bases stayed unmatched. Details on this clone: What it binds is unknown.

General observations from the study: The donor group comprised mostly white British people and more females; the analysis possibly underestimated clonal diversity. Baseline seropositives among AZD1222 recipients totaled only five or six. CD4 TCRs linked to vaccination spanned spike, dominating at 160-218 and 743-854.

The sequence came from an adult in good health. This specimen consisted of peripheral blood, obtained on day 0 of AZD1222 vaccination. V gene TRBV5-1 combines with J gene TRBJ2-5; 9 bases agree with TRBD1. CDR3 sequence: CASSSGDREGETQYF. The CDR3 DNA sequence: TGCGCCAGCAGCTCCGGGGACAGGGAAGGAGAGACCCAGTACTTC.